Each of the 19 T cell receptor beta chains below was sequenced from the same sample in a study of T cell clonotyping in hematopoietic cell transplantation. Here immunoSEQ multiplex PCR was the method, and the copy in TCRdb shows in-frame clones only, minus some. The sample holds 7,000 or so clones, around 88% seen once. Material: PBMCs, obtained 100 days after allogeneic stem cell transplant. These receptors all come from a male patient aged 18 to 29 who had an allogeneic stem cell transplant from a related donor, so the T cells may come from the graft donor. Some clones in this sample may be carry-over from other donors' samples.

The rearrangement joins TRBV5-1 to TRBJ2-3; the D gene is possibly TRBD1 (5 bases). The CDR3 runs 15 residues. Germline values: CDR1 SGHRS, CDR2 YFSETQ. The V end was cut by 3 bases, the J end by 2 bases, with 13 bases between. CDR3 bases: TGCGCCAGCAGCTACCGAGGACACGACACAGATACGCAGTATTTT. Its protein product is CASSYRGHDTDTQYF.

The V and J genes are TRBV12-1 and TRBJ1-3. TRBV12-1 is deemed a pseudogene. The CDR3 has 15 amino acids. As DNA, the CDR3 is TGTGCCAGCAGCTTTATCCAGGGAGGATGGGACACCATATATTTT. Translated: CASSFIQGGWDTIYF.

This chain joins TRBV30 and TRBJ2-3; tentatively, D is TRBD2 (5 bases). In germline, CDR1 is GTSNPN, CDR2 SVGIG (reference sequence). V lost 4 bases and J lost 8, with 10 bases in between. CDR3 size: 11 residues. Written as DNA, the CDR3 is TGTGCCTGGATAGGAGGAGCTACGCAGTATTTT. As protein: CAWIGGATQYF.

The chain joins TRBV6-5 to TRBJ2-7; 8 bases map to TRBD1. J lost 6 bases, V lost 6 bases, and 13 bases had no gene match. CDR1 is MNHEY and CDR2 is SVGAGI in the germline V gene. The CDR3 is 15 amino acids. The CDR3 DNA follows: TGTGCCAGCAGATCCGGACAGGGTGGATGTTGCGAGCAGTACGTC. It specifies CASRSGQGGCCEQYV.

This rearrangement joins TRBV16 to TRBJ1-1; D not resolved. V lost 4 bases and J 5 bases, leaving 14 bases between the germline ends. Per germline, CDR1 KGHSY and CDR2 FQNENV. This CDR3 comprises 14 residues. As DNA, the CDR3 is TGTGCCAGCAGCCGAGACGAACCCTGGACTGAAGCTTTCTTT. This codes for CASSRDEPWTEAFF. Full variable domain (missing parts from reference TRBV16 and TRBJ1-1): GEEVAQTPKHLVRGEGQKAKLYCAPIKGHSYVFWYQQVLKNEFKFLISFQNENVFDETGMPKERFSAKCLPNSPCSLEIQATKLEDSAVYFCASSRDEPWTEAFFGQGTRLTVV.

V usage is TRBV19 and J usage is TRBJ2-5; no clear D gene. CDR1 is LNHDA, CDR2 SQIVND, per germline (reference sequence). There are 15 residues in the CDR3. V shed 2 bases and J shed 5 bases, with 15 bases lying between them. CDR3 bases: TGTGCCAGTAGTATACCCAGGACCGGCGCGGAGACCCAGTACTTC. Its translation: CASSIPRTGAETQYF.

The V call is TRBV5-6, the J call TRBJ1-5, with D unresolved. Per germline, CDR1 SGHDT and CDR2 YYEEEE. This CDR3 region has 12 residues. Trimming stripped 2 bases from V and 5 bases from J, with 5 bases between. The CDR3: CASSFLDQPQHF. For the CDR3, the DNA is TGTGCCAGCAGCTTCCTAGATCAGCCCCAGCATTTT.

V usage is TRBV5-8 and J usage is TRBJ2-1; 9 bases fit TRBD1. CDR3 length equals 14 residues. Germline V gene lookup returns CDR1 SGHTS and CDR2 YDEGEE. The V segment lost 3 bases and the J segment 5 bases; nucleotides outside the gene matches: 3. The CDR3 loop reads CASSWGDRDNEQFF. CDR3 coding DNA: TGTGCCAGCAGCTGGGGGGACAGGGACAATGAGCAGTTCTTC. The full variable domain, rest sourced from reference TRBV5-8 and TRBJ2-1, is EAGVTQSPTHLIKTRGQQATLRCSPISGHTSVYWYQQALGLGLQFLLWYDEGEERNRGNFPPRFSGRQFPNYSSELNVNALELEDSALYLCASSWGDRDNEQFFGPGTRLTVL.

This clone was counted only a few times. The genes are TRBV29-1 and TRBJ2-5; 12 nucleotides agree with TRBD1. The V gene's germline CDR1 is SQVTM and CDR2 ANQGSEA. The CDR3 extends over 15 amino acids. V dropped 0 bases and J dropped 5; count of bases not matched to a gene: 4. CDR3 residues: CSVEEGTGGAETQYF. The CDR3 DNA sequence: TGCAGCGTTGAAGAAGGGACAGGGGGCGCGGAGACCCAGTACTTC.

The genes are TRBV19 and TRBJ2-3; D ambiguous. This CDR3 is built from 13 residues. Trimming cost V 3 bases and J 1 base, with 5 bases left between them. CDR1 and CDR2 (germline): LNHDA, SQIVND (reference sequence). The CDR3 nucleotides are TGTGCCAGTAGTATTCTTCGCACAGATACGCAGTATTTT. This codes for CASSILRTDTQYF. Filled out from reference TRBV19 and TRBJ2-3, the complete variable domain reads DGGITQSPKYLFRKEGQNVTLSCEQNLNHDAMYWYRQDPGQGLRLIYYSQIVNDFQKGDIAEGYSVSREKKESFPLTVTSAQKNPTAFYLCASSILRTDTQYFGPGTRLTVL.

The chain couples TRBV5-1 to TRBJ2-1; D uncertain. The CDR3 extends over 16 amino acids. From germline, CDR1 is SGHRS and CDR2 YFSETQ. Trimming shortened V by 4 bases and J by 0 bases, and 14 bases separated the two germline ends. The chain's CDR3 is CASSPPGRSSYNEQFF. The DNA for the CDR3 is TGCGCCAGCAGCCCCCCTGGAAGGAGCTCCTACAATGAGCAGTTCTTC. The full variable domain, with the rest looked up from reference TRBV5-1 and TRBJ2-1, is KAGVTQTPRYLIKTRGQQVTLSCSPISGHRSVSWYQQTPGQGLQFLFEYFSETQRNKGNFPGRFSGRQFSNSRSEMNVSTLELGDSALYLCASSPPGRSSYNEQFFGPGTRLTVL.

V and J are TRBV4-3 and TRBJ2-1; TRBD2 matches at 16 bases. Trimming removed 5 bases from V and 6 bases from J; junction bases left unmatched: 10. The CDR3 runs to 18 residues. CDR1 and CDR2 from the germline V gene are LGHNA and YSLEER. The CDR3, as DNA: TGCGCCAGCAGCGCGGGACTAGCGGGAGGGATTCCAGGCAATGAGCAGTTCTTC. Translation gives CASSAGLAGGIPGNEQFF.

The chain links TRBV6-1 to TRBJ2-1; D not certain. CDR3 length: 11 residues. V lost 4 bases to trimming and J lost 9 bases, with 7 bases between them. Germline values: CDR1 MNHNS, CDR2 SASEGT. This CDR3 reads CASSVFGEQFF. In DNA form, the CDR3 reads TGTGCCAGCAGTGTTTTCGGTGAGCAGTTCTTC.

V usage is TRBV5-4 and J usage is TRBJ1-2, with 9 bases matching TRBD1. The junction had 10 bases not matched to a gene; V was cut back by 2 bases and J by 8 bases. Germline lookup yields CDR1 SGHNT and CDR2 YYREEE (reference sequence). The CDR3 runs to 15 residues. CDR3 in amino acids: CASSFGDRDIGGYTF. The CDR3 DNA is TGTGCCAGCAGCTTCGGGGACAGGGACATAGGAGGCTACACCTTC. The whole variable domain, remainder taken from reference TRBV5-4 and TRBJ1-2, is ETGVTQSPTHLIKTRGQQVTLRCSSQSGHNTVSWYQQALGQGPQFIFQYYREEENGRGNFPPRFSGLQFPNYSSELNVNALELDDSALYLCASSFGDRDIGGYTFGSGTRLTVV.

V gene TRBV4-2 combines with J gene TRBJ2-5; D unresolved. The CDR3 is made up of 14 amino acids. V was trimmed by 1 base and J by 4 bases, leaving 10 bases between them. Looked up from germline, CDR1 is LGHNA and CDR2 is YNFKEQ. CDR3 sequence reads: CASSQGGWSETQYF. CDR3 nucleotides: TGTGCCAGCAGCCAAGGGGGTTGGTCAGAGACCCAGTACTTC.

This chain joins TRBV27 and TRBJ1-1, with TRBD1 matching over 9 bases. Unmatched junction bases numbered 4, after V lost 4 bases and J lost 4 bases. The CDR3 covers 14 residues. Germline assignment: CDR1 MNHEY and CDR2 SMNVEV (reference sequence). The CDR3 loop reads CASSSRTGVTEAFF. The CDR3 nucleotides are TGTGCCAGCAGTTCCCGGACAGGGGTCACTGAAGCTTTCTTT.

This clone was picked up a small number of times. The J gene is TRBJ2-7, the V gene TRBV6-1; 7 bases align to TRBD2. Germline CDR1 MNHNS, CDR2 SASEGT. V dropped 2 bases and J dropped 2; count of bases not matched to a gene: 6. The CDR3 is 15 amino acids. This CDR3 is CASSELAGEAYEQYV. CDR3 bases: TGTGCCAGCAGTGAACTGGCGGGAGAGGCCTACGAGCAGTACGTC.

This chain uses TRBV6-1 with TRBJ1-1; no definite D call. The CDR3 has 12 residues. The V end was cut by 7 bases, the J end by 0 bases, with 6 bases between. The germline CDR1 and CDR2 sequences are MNHNS and SASEGT. The CDR3 sequence is CASKYMNTEAFF. CDR3 bases: TGTGCCAGCAAGTACATGAACACTGAAGCTTTCTTT.

Notes on this clone: A junction boundary mismatches the germline segment, possibly from a read error. V is TRBV30 and J is TRBJ2-6; weak D call: TRBD2 (6 bases). CDR3 size: 13 residues. Germline V gene lookup returns CDR1 GTSNPN and CDR2 SVGIG (reference sequence). This CDR3 is CTWEESGANVLTF. The CDR3, as DNA: TGTACCTGGGAGGAGTCTGGGGCCAACGTCCTGACTTTC.